This T cell receptor (beta chain) comes out of a study of cytomegalovirus exposure and HLA in healthy donors. Study findings and constraints: Later analysis identified 16,951 TCR beta sequences associated with HLA alleles, using a false discovery rate threshold of 0.05. Per published accounts, TCR beta sequences correctly predicted the HLA-A and HLA-B alleles of most subjects. The authors enumerated 180 or so TCR beta chains as linked to cytomegalovirus. One variant, a missense change in DCLRE1C, was linked in a later analysis to TCR beta V- and J-gene trimming.

Primers for the PCR totalled 60 Vbeta and 13 Jbeta. Libraries were prepared by immunoSEQ multiplex PCR; TCRdb keeps only in-frame clonotypes and omits some of them. Altogether 170,000 or so clones are present, under 90% being singletons, with the ten largest covering 6% to 7.5%. A remark on this clone: The antigen remains undetermined.

CDR1 SGHNT and CDR2 YENEEA come from the germline V gene. V dropped 6 bases and J dropped 7; count of bases not matched to a gene: 10. The CDR3 runs 14 residues. The TCR comes from a young man in good health and CMV-seropositive. V gene TRBV11-3 combines with J gene TRBJ1-1; TRBD1 agrees at 8 bases. The sequencing input was PBMCs. The DNA of the CDR3 is TGTGCCAGCAGTGGAGGGACAGGAGGATTTGAAGCTTTCTTT. Translation: CASSGGTGGFEAFF.